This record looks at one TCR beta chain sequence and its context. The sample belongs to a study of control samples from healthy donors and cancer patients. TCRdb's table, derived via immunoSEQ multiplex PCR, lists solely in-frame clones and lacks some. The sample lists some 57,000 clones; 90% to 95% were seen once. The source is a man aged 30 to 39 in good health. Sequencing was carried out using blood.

The CDR3: CASSPLQATNEKLFF. The CDR3 DNA reads as TGCGCCAGCAGCCCACTTCAAGCAACTAATGAAAAACTGTTTTTT. This chain links TRBV5-1 with TRBJ1-4; D not certain. CDR1 is SGHRS, CDR2 YFSETQ, per germline. The CDR3 extends over 15 amino acids. V was clipped by 4 bases and J by 0 bases, with 10 bases between them.